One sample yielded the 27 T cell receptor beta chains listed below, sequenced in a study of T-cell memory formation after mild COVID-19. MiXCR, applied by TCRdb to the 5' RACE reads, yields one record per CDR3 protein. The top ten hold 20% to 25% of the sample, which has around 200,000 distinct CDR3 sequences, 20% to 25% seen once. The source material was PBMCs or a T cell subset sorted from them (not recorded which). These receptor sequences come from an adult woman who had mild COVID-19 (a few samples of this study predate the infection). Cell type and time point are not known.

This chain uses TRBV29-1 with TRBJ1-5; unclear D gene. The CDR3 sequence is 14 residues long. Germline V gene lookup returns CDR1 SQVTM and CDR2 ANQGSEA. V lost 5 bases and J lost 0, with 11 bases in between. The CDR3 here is CSVLGADSNQPQHF. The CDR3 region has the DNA TGCAGCGTTCTTGGCGCGGATAGCAATCAGCCCCAGCATTTT.

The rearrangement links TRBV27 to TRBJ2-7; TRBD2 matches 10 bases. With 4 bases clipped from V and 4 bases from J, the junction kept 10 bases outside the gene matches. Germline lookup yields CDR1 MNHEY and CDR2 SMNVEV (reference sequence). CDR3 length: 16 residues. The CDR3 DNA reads TGTGCCAGCAGTTCCGGAACTAGCGGGACTTTATACGAGCAGTACTTC. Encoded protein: CASSSGTSGTLYEQYF.

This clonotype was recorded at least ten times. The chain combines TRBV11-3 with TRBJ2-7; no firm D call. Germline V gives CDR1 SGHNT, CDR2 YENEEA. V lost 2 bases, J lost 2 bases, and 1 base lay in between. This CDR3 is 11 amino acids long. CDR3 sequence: CASSLTYEQYF. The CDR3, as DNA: TGTGCCAGCAGCTTAACCTACGAGCAGTACTTC.

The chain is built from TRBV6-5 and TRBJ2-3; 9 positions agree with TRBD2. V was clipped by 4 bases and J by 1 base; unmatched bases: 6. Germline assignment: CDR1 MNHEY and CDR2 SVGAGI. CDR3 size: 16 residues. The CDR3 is CASSSPSGRRTDTQYF. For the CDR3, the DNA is TGTGCCAGCAGTTCCCCCAGCGGGAGGCGCACAGATACGCAGTATTTT.

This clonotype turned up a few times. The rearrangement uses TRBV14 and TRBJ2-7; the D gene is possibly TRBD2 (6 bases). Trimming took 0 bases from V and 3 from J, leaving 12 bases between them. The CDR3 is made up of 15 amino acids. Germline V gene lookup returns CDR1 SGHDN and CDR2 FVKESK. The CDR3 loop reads CASSQEEGLDYEQYF. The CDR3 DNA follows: TGTGCCAGCAGCCAAGAGGAGGGACTTGACTACGAGCAGTACTTC.

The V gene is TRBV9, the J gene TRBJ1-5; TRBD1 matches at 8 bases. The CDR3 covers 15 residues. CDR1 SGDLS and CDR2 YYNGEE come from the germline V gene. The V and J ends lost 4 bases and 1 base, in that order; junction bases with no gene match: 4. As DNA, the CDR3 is TGTGCCAGCAGCTGGACAGGGAAAAGCAATCAGCCCCAGCATTTT. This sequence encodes CASSWTGKSNQPQHF. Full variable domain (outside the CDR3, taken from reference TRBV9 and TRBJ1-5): DSGVTQTPKHLITATGQRVTLRCSPRSGDLSVYWYQQSLDQGLQFLIQYYNGEERAKGNILERFSAQQFPDLHSELNLSSLELGDSALYFCASSWTGKSNQPQHFGDGTRLSIL.

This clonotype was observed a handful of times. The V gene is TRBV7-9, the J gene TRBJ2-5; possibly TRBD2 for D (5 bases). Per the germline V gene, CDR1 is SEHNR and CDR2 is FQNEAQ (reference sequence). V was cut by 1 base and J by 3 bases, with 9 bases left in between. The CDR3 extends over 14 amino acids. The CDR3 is CASSLETGKETQYF. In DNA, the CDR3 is TGTGCCAGCAGCTTAGAAACGGGGAAAGAGACCCAGTACTTC.

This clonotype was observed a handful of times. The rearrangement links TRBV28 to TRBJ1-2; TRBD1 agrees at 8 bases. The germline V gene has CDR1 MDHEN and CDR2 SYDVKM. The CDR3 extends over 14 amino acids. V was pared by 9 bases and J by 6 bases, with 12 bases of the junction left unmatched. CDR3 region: CASSGPDRVNGYTF. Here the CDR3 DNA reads TGTGCCAGTTCGGGACCGGACAGGGTCAATGGCTACACCTTC.

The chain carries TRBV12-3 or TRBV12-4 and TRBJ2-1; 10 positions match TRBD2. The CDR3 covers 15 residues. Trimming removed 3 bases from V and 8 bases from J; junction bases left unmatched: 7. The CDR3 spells CASSLQAGGPHEQFF. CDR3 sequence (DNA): TGTGCCAGCAGTTTGCAAGCGGGGGGGCCCCATGAGCAGTTCTTC.

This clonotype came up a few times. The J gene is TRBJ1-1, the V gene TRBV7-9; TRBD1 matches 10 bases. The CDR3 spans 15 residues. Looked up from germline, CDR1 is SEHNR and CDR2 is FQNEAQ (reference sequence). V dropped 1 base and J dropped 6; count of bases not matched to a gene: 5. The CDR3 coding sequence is TGTGCCAGCAGCTTAGTGGGACAGGGGATCCCTGAAGCTTTCTTT. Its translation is CASSLVGQGIPEAFF.

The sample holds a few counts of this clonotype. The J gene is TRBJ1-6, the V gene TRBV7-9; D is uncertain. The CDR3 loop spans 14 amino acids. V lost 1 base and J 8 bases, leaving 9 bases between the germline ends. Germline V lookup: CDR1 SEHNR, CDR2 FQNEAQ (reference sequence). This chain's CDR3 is CASSLGVGDSPLHF. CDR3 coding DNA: TGTGCCAGCAGCTTAGGGGTCGGGGATTCACCCCTCCACTTT.

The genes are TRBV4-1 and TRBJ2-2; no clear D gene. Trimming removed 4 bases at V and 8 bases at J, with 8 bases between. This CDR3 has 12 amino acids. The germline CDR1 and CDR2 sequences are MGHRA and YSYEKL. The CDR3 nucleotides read TGCGCCAGCAGCCCCACCGGGGGGGAGCTGTTTTTT. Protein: CASSPTGGELFF.

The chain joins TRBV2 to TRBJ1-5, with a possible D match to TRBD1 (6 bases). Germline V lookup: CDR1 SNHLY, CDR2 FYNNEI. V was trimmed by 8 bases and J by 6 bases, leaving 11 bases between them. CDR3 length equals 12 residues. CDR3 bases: TGTGCCAGCCGCGGGGGCGGTCAGCCCCAGCATTTT. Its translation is CASRGGGQPQHF.

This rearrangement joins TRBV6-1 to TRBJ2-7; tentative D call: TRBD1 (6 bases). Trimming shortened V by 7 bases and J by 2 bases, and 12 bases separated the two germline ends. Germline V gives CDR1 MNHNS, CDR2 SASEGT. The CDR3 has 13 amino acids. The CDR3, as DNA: TGTGCCAGCAACCCGTACAGGGCCTACGAGCAGTACTTC. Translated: CASNPYRAYEQYF.

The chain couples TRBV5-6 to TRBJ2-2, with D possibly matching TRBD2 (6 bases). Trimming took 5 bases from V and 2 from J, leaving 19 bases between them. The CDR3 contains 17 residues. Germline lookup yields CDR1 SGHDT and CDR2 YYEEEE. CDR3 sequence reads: CASSYPGGVTNTGELFF. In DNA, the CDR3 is TGTGCCAGCAGTTACCCTGGCGGGGTCACTAACACCGGGGAGCTGTTTTTT.

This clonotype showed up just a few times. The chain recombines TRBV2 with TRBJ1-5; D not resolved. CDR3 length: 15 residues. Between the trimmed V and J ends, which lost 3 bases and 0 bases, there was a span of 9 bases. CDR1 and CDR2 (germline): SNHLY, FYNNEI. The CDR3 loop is CASSDLTFSNQPQHF. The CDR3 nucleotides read TGTGCCAGCAGTGACCTCACCTTTAGCAATCAGCCCCAGCATTTT.

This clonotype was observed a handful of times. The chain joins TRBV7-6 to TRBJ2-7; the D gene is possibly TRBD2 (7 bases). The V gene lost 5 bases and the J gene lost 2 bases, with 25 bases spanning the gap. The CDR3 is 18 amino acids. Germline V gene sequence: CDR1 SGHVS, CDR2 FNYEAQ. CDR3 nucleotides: TGTGCCAGCAGCCCGTGGGGGTCCGCGGGGGCTCCAGCCTACGAGCAGTACTTC. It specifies CASSPWGSAGAPAYEQYF. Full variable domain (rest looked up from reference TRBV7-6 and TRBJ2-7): GAGVSQSPRYKVTKRGQDVALRCDPISGHVSLYWYRQALGQGPEFLTYFNYEAQQDKSGLPNDRFSAERPEGSISTLTIQRTEQRDSAMYRCASSPWGSAGAPAYEQYFGPGTRLTVT.

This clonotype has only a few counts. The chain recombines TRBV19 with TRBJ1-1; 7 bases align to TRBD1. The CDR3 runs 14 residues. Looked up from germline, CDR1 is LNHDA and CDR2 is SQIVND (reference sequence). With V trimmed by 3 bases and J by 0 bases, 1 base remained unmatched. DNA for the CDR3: TGTGCCAGTAGTATGACAGGGATGAACACTGAAGCTTTCTTT. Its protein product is CASSMTGMNTEAFF.

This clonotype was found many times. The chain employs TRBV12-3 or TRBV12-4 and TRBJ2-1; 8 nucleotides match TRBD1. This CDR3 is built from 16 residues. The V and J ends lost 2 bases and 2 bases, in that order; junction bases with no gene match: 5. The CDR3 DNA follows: TGTGCCAGCAGTTTATTCTCGGGACAGGCCTACAATGAGCAGTTCTTC. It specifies CASSLFSGQAYNEQFF.

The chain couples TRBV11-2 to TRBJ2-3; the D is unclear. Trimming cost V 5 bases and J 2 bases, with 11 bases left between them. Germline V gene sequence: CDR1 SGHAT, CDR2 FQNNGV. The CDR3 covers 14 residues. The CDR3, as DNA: TGTGCCAGCAGCCCGCCAGGCTTCACAGATACGCAGTATTTT. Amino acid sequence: CASSPPGFTDTQYF.

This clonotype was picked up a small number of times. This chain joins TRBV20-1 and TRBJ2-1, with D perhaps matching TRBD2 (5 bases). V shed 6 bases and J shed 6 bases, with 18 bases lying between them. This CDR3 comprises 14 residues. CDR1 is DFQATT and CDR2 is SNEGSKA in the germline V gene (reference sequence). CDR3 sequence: CSAAQLGSGNEQFF. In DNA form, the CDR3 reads TGCAGTGCCGCACAACTAGGGTCGGGCAATGAGCAGTTCTTC.

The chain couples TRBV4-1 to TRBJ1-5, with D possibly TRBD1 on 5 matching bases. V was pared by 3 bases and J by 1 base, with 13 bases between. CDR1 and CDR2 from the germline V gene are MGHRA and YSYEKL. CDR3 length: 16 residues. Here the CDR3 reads CASSQEDRDSNQPQHF. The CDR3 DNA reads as TGCGCCAGCAGCCAGGAAGACCGGGACAGCAATCAGCCCCAGCATTTT.

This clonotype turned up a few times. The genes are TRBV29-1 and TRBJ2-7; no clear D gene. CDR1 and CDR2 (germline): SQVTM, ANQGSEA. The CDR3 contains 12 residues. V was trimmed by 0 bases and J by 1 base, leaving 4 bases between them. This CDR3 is CSVEEESYEQYF. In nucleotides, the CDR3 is TGCAGCGTTGAAGAAGAGTCCTACGAGCAGTACTTC.

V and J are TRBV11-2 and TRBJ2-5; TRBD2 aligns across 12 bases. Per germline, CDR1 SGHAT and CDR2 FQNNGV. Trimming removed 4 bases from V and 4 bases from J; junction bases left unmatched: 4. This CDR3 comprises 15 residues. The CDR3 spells CASSSLAGGGETQYF. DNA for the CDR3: TGTGCCAGCAGCTCACTAGCGGGAGGAGGAGAGACCCAGTACTTC.

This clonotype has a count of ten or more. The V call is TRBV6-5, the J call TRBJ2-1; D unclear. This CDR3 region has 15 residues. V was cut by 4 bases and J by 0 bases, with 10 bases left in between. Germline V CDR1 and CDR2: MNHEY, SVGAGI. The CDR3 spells CASSFQESSYNEQFF. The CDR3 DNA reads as TGTGCCAGCAGTTTCCAAGAAAGCTCCTACAATGAGCAGTTCTTC.

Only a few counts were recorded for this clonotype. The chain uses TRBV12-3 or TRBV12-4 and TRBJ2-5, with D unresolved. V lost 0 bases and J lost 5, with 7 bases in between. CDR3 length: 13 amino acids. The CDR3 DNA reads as TGTGCCAGCAGTTTAGCGAAGCAGGAGACCCAGTACTTC. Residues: CASSLAKQETQYF.

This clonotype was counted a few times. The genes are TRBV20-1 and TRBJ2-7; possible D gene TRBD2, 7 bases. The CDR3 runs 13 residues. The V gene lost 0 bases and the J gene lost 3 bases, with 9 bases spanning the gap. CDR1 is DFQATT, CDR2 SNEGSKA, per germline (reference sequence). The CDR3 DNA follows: TGCAGTGCTAGAGAAAGGGGGGGCTACGAGCAGTACTTC. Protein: CSARERGGYEQYF.